This TCR beta chain was captured in a study of immune characterization of retroperitoneal liposarcoma. MiXCR, applied by TCRdb to the PCR reads, yields one record per CDR3 protein. The table lists 1,500 to 2,000 distinct CDR3 sequences, about 39% of them singletons. This CDR3 has 11 residues. The ends were cut back, 1 base at V and 10 bases at J, with 5 bases in the middle. This chain connects TRBV12-3 or TRBV12-4 to TRBJ2-1, with unresolved D. Sequencing was performed on tumor tissue. This clonotype was sampled from a female donor with retroperitoneal liposarcoma. CDR3 DNA: TGTGCCAGCAGTTTAGAATACGAGCAGTTCTTC. It specifies CASSLEYEQFF.